These 30 T cell receptor beta chains came from one sample sequenced in a study of blood T cell repertoires in COVID-19. TCRdb keeps only in-frame clones here, not all; method: immunoSEQ multiplex PCR. The sample gives a few hundred thousand clones, approximately 90% of which show up once; less than 6% is in the top ten. Sequences were obtained from PBMCs or T cells enriched from blood (not recorded which). Receptors were obtained from a young woman who had recovered from COVID-19.

The rearrangement links TRBV13 to TRBJ1-4, with a weak D call TRBD1 (6 bases). Between the trimmed V and J ends, which lost 5 bases and 8 bases, there was a span of 18 bases. Germline V CDR1 and CDR2: PRHDT, FYEKMQ (reference sequence). This CDR3 region has 15 residues. This chain's CDR3 is CASSLGRGAGEKLFF. In nucleotides, the CDR3 is TGTGCCAGCAGCCTCGGTCGGGGGGCGGGAGAAAAACTGTTTTTT.

The chain has TRBV9 and TRBJ1-3, with no clear D. The CDR3 length is 13 residues. CDR1 SGDLS and CDR2 YYNGEE come from the germline V gene. Trimming left V 8 bases short and J 0 bases short, with 9 bases between. DNA of the CDR3: TGTGCCAGTGCAAGCGCCTCTGGAAACACCATATATTTT. Translated: CASASASGNTIYF.

V and J are TRBV19 and TRBJ1-4; D is ambiguous. This CDR3 comprises 13 residues. Between the trimmed V and J ends, which lost 3 bases and 4 bases, there was a span of 6 bases. The germline gives CDR1 LNHDA, CDR2 SQIVND (reference sequence). The CDR3 here is CASSIRDNEKLFF. In DNA form, the CDR3 reads TGTGCCAGTAGTATCCGGGATAATGAAAAACTGTTTTTT.

The rearrangement joins TRBV30 to TRBJ1-5, with a weak D call TRBD1 (5 bases). The V end lost 2 bases, the J end lost 6 bases, and 8 bases lay between the germline ends. The CDR3 spans 12 residues. The germline CDR1 and CDR2 sequences are GTSNPN and SVGIG (reference sequence). This chain's CDR3 is CAWSRQGQPQHF. The CDR3 DNA sequence: TGTGCCTGGAGTAGGCAGGGTCAGCCCCAGCATTTT.

V and J are TRBV6-4 and TRBJ1-2; D not certain. Looked up from germline, CDR1 is MRHNA and CDR2 is SNTAGT. V lost 2 bases and J 4 bases, leaving 11 bases between the germline ends. This CDR3 is 14 amino acids long. CDR3 nucleotide sequence: TGTGCCAGCAGTGACCCGCTACGGGGCTATGGCTACACCTTC. As protein: CASSDPLRGYGYTF.

J is TRBJ2-1 and V is TRBV30, with a possible D match to TRBD2 (6 bases). Trimming took off 4 bases at V and 6 bases at J, with 13 bases between the two ends. Germline-derived CDR1 and CDR2 are GTSNPN and SVGIG (reference sequence). CDR3 size: 13 residues. CDR3 amino acids: CAWTVGGFNEQFF. CDR3 nucleotide sequence: TGTGCCTGGACCGTGGGGGGTTTCAATGAGCAGTTCTTC. The variable domain in full, completed from reference TRBV30 and TRBJ2-1, reads SQTIHQWPATLVQPVGSPLSLECTVEGTSNPNLYWYRQAAGRGLQLLFYSVGIGQISSEVPQNLSASRPQDRQFILSSKKLLLSDSGFYLCAWTVGGFNEQFFGPGTRLTVL.

A single count supports this clone. This chain connects TRBV7-9 to TRBJ2-1; the D gene is possibly TRBD2 (5 bases). V was cut by 4 bases and J by 4 bases, with 17 bases left in between. The CDR3 has 16 residues. The germline gives CDR1 SEHNR, CDR2 FQNEAQ (reference sequence). In DNA form, the CDR3 reads TGTGCCAGCAGCTCGGATATGGCGGGCCAATACAATGAGCAGTTCTTC. Translated, it gives CASSSDMAGQYNEQFF.

The chain combines TRBV9 with TRBJ2-3; 16 bases fit TRBD2. V shed 3 bases, J shed 3 bases, and the junction held 1 base outside the gene matches. CDR1 and CDR2 (germline): SGDLS, YYNGEE. CDR3 length: 16 residues. This CDR3 reads CASSAGLAGGTDTQYF. The DNA for the CDR3 is TGTGCCAGCAGCGCGGGACTAGCGGGGGGGACAGATACGCAGTATTTT.

This chain joins TRBV5-1 and TRBJ2-3, with 10 bases matching TRBD1. CDR3 length: 18 residues. The germline CDR1 and CDR2 sequences are SGHRS and YFSETQ. V was clipped by 0 bases and J by 1 base; unmatched bases: 8. The CDR3 loop reads CASSLGDRGPLGTDTQYF. In nucleotides, the CDR3 is TGCGCCAGCAGCTTGGGAGACAGGGGGCCCCTCGGCACAGATACGCAGTATTTT.

This clone was picked up one time. The sample holds other DNA sequences that translate to the same CDR3. The chain uses TRBV19 and TRBJ1-1; D might be TRBD1 (5 bases). Trimming removed 6 bases at V and 4 bases at J, with 6 bases between. The length of the CDR3 is 11 residues. Germline V gene data show CDR1 as LNHDA and CDR2 as SQIVND (reference sequence). CDR3 loop: CASRQGTEAFF. For the CDR3, the DNA is TGTGCCAGTAGGCAGGGCACTGAAGCTTTCTTT.

V is TRBV30 and J is TRBJ1-4; D gene ambiguous. The V end lost 2 bases, the J end lost 4 bases, and 8 bases lay between the germline ends. CDR1 is GTSNPN and CDR2 is SVGIG in the germline V gene (reference sequence). The CDR3 has 13 residues. CDR3 nucleotide sequence: TGTGCCTGGAGTACAAATGATAATGAAAAACTGTTTTTT. Translating it yields CAWSTNDNEKLFF.

The genes are TRBV9 and TRBJ1-3; perhaps TRBD1 as D (6 bases). There are 16 residues in the CDR3. The germline V gene encodes CDR1 SGDLS and CDR2 YYNGEE. Trimming removed 3 bases at V and 0 bases at J, with 13 bases between. This CDR3 reads CASSALGQDSGNTIYF. The CDR3 bases are TGTGCCAGCAGCGCCTTGGGACAAGACTCTGGAAACACCATATATTTT.

The chain has TRBV6-2 or TRBV6-3 and TRBJ1-3; TRBD1 matches at 7 bases. This CDR3 is 14 amino acids long. J was trimmed by 2 bases and V by 4 bases; bases with no gene match: 2. Germline-derived CDR1 and CDR2 are MNHEY and SVGEGT. DNA for the CDR3: TGTGCCAGCAGTTCACAGGGGACTGGAAACACCATATATTTT. It specifies CASSSQGTGNTIYF.

This clone was recorded once. The V and J genes are TRBV4-2 and TRBJ2-2; 10 bases line up with TRBD1. This CDR3 has 18 amino acids. The germline V gene encodes CDR1 LGHNA and CDR2 YNFKEQ. V shed 5 bases and J 7 bases; nucleotides not matched to a gene: 16. DNA of the CDR3: TGTGCCAGCAGCACTCTTAGCGGGACAGGGGTCTCTATCGGGGAGCTGTTTTTT. It encodes CASSTLSGTGVSIGELFF.

The rearrangement links TRBV19 to TRBJ2-4; TRBD2 is a possible D gene (6 bases). Germline CDR1 reads LNHDA; CDR2 reads SQIVND (reference sequence). This CDR3 has 16 residues. V was shortened by 4 bases and J by 0 bases, with 13 bases between the two germline ends. The CDR3 bases are TGTGCCAGTAGTAGGGGACGGGGACTAGCCAAAAACATTCAGTACTTC. This encodes CASSRGRGLAKNIQYF.

The gene calls are TRBV9 and TRBJ1-2; 11 nucleotides agree with TRBD1. CDR3 length: 15 amino acids. Trimming removed 2 bases from V and 4 bases from J; junction bases left unmatched: 4. Germline CDR1 SGDLS, CDR2 YYNGEE. The CDR3 coding sequence is TGTGCCAGCAGCGTCTTGGACAGGGGGCTCTATGGCTACACCTTC. This sequence encodes CASSVLDRGLYGYTF.

The V gene is TRBV30, the J gene TRBJ1-1; D is possibly TRBD1 (5 bases). This CDR3 is built from 16 residues. V shed 1 base and J shed 7 bases, with 22 bases lying between them. CDR1 and CDR2 from the germline V gene are GTSNPN and SVGIG (reference sequence). The CDR3 bases are TGTGCCTGGAGTGCCCGTCGGGCAGGGAATATCGTTGAAGCTTTCTTT. This sequence encodes CAWSARRAGNIVEAFF.

A single count supports this clone. CDR3 residues: CASSLVTGRVDEQFF. In nucleotides, the CDR3 is TGTGCCAGCAGCTTAGTAACAGGAAGAGTCGATGAGCAGTTCTTC. The chain couples TRBV7-9 to TRBJ2-1; D perhaps matches TRBD1 (5 bases). The CDR3 contains 15 residues. Germline V gives CDR1 SEHNR, CDR2 FQNEAQ (reference sequence). V dropped 1 base and J dropped 8 bases, with 15 bases sitting between them.

The chain carries TRBV3-1 (or the pseudogene TRBV3-2) and TRBJ2-5; tentative D call: TRBD1 (6 bases). The CDR3 contains 15 residues. CDR1 is LGHDT, CDR2 YNNKEL, per germline (reference sequence). Trimming cost V 0 bases and J 7 bases, with 15 bases left between them. The CDR3 DNA reads TGTGCCAGCAGCCAAGAGAAAGTAGGGGGTAGGACCCAGTACTTC. As protein: CASSQEKVGGRTQYF.

This sequence joins TRBV7-2 and TRBJ2-7; D is unclear. The CDR3 sequence is 13 residues long. Germline CDR1 reads SGHTA; CDR2 reads FQGNSA. V was pared by 1 base and J by 5 bases, with 9 bases between. In DNA form, the CDR3 reads TGTGCCAGCAGCTTAGGGGCGCTGAACGAGCAGTACTTC. Translated: CASSLGALNEQYF.

The gene calls are TRBV7-2 and TRBJ2-5, with TRBD2 matching 9 bases. CDR3 length equals 16 residues. Trimming removed 5 bases from V and 1 base from J; junction bases left unmatched: 8. Germline lookup yields CDR1 SGHTA and CDR2 FQGNSA. CDR3 bases: TGTGCCAGCAGCCCTAGTCTGCGGGGGGGCCAAGAGACCCAGTACTTC. Its translation: CASSPSLRGGQETQYF. Using reference TRBV7-2 and TRBJ2-5 for the parts outside the CDR3, the full variable domain is GAGVSQSPSNKVTEKGKDVELRCDPISGHTALYWYRQSLGQGLEFLIYFQGNSAPDKSGLPSDRFSAERTGGSVSTLTIQRTQQEDSAVYLCASSPSLRGGQETQYFGPGTRLLVL.

The chain combines TRBV12-5 with TRBJ2-1, with 7 bases fitting TRBD2. The CDR3 is 14 amino acids. The junction had 7 bases not matched to a gene; V was cut back by 3 bases and J by 8 bases. Germline V lookup: CDR1 LGHNT, CDR2 FRNRAP. CDR3 loop: CASGFGTRGDEQFF. The CDR3, as DNA: TGTGCTAGTGGTTTCGGGACTCGGGGGGATGAGCAGTTCTTC. The whole variable domain, remainder taken from reference TRBV12-5 and TRBJ2-1, is DARVTQTPRHKVTEMGQEVTMRCQPILGHNTVFWYRQTMMQGLELLAYFRNRAPLDDSGMPKDRFSAEMPDATLATLKIQPSEPRDSAVYFCASGFGTRGDEQFFGPGTRLTVL.

The J gene is TRBJ1-1, the V gene TRBV14; D ambiguous. The CDR3 contains 17 residues. The germline gives CDR1 SGHDN, CDR2 FVKESK. With 1 base removed from V and 3 bases from J, the gap between germline ends came to 18 bases. The CDR3 sequence: CASSQASGMGRYTEAFF. The CDR3 DNA is TGTGCCAGCAGCCAAGCCTCGGGAATGGGTCGGTACACTGAAGCTTTCTTT.

This chain links TRBV7-9 with TRBJ1-4; 7 positions match TRBD1. With V trimmed by 4 bases and J by 5 bases, 10 bases remained unmatched. Germline V gene lookup returns CDR1 SEHNR and CDR2 FQNEAQ (reference sequence). The length of the CDR3 is 16 residues. CDR3 nucleotides: TGTGCCAGCAGCTACCGGTGGGACAGACAAAATGAAAAACTGTTTTTT. This codes for CASSYRWDRQNEKLFF.

This clone was seen only once. The chain has TRBV11-2 and TRBJ1-6; D may be TRBD1 (6 bases). CDR1 SGHAT and CDR2 FQNNGV come from the germline V gene. The CDR3 covers 14 residues. The germline V and J ends were trimmed by 5 bases and 13 bases, with 18 bases remaining between them. CDR3 sequence reads: CASSPTGNFAPLHF. The CDR3 bases are TGTGCCAGCAGCCCGACAGGCAATTTTGCTCCCCTCCACTTT.

This clone was observed many times. V is TRBV10-1 and J is TRBJ2-2; 10 bases are shared with TRBD1. After removal of 4 bases from V and 6 bases from J, the junction contained 8 bases not matched to a gene. From germline, CDR1 is WNHNN and CDR2 SYGVQD (reference sequence). This CDR3 contains 16 residues. The CDR3 DNA follows: TGCGCCAGCAGTGGCCAAGACAGGGGGCGGTCCGGGGAGCTGTTTTTT. This codes for CASSGQDRGRSGELFF.

This clone has a single count. The chain links TRBV6-2 or TRBV6-3 to TRBJ1-2, with 8 bases that match TRBD1. The V segment lost 5 bases and the J segment 2 bases; nucleotides outside the gene matches: 7. The CDR3 is 15 residues long. Per germline, CDR1 MNHEY and CDR2 SVGEGT. CDR3: CASSQDRDRNYGYTF. The CDR3, as DNA: TGTGCCAGCAGTCAAGACAGGGACAGGAACTATGGCTACACCTTC.

V gene TRBV5-1 combines with J gene TRBJ2-7; 8 bases map to TRBD1. J lost 4 bases, V lost 4 bases, and 4 bases had no gene match. This CDR3 region has 13 residues. CDR1 is SGHRS, CDR2 YFSETQ, per germline. CDR3 loop: CASSDGQGYEQYF. The CDR3, as DNA: TGCGCCAGCAGCGATGGACAGGGATACGAGCAGTACTTC.

V usage is TRBV18 and J usage is TRBJ1-4, with 7 bases aligning to TRBD1. CDR1 is KGHSH, CDR2 LQKENI, per germline. The CDR3 consists of 16 residues. Unmatched junction bases numbered 13, after V lost 5 bases and J lost 7 bases. CDR3: CASSAYTGAVGEKLFF. DNA for the CDR3: TGTGCCAGCTCAGCTTATACAGGGGCCGTGGGTGAAAAACTGTTTTTT.

Only a few counts were recorded for this clone. This sequence joins TRBV5-4 and TRBJ2-1; 10 positions agree with TRBD2. The CDR3 sequence is 15 residues long. CDR1 and CDR2 (germline): SGHNT, YYREEE (reference sequence). V trimming: 4 bases; J trimming: 6 bases; junction bases outside the gene matches: 7. The CDR3 DNA follows: TGTGCCAGCAGCCCCTCGGCTAGCGGGGGCAATGAGCAGTTCTTC. Protein sequence: CASSPSASGGNEQFF.